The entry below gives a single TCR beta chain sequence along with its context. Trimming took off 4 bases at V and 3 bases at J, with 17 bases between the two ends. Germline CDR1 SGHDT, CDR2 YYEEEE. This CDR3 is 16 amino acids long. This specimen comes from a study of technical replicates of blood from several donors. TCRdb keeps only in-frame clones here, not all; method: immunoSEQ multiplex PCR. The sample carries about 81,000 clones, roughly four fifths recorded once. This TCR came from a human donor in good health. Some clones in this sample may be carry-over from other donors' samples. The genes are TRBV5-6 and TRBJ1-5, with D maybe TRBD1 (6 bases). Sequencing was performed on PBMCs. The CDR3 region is CASSKTGRSNNQPQHF. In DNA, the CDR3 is TGTGCCAGCAGCAAAACAGGGAGATCTAACAATCAGCCCCAGCATTTT.